What follows describes a single TCR beta chain. The target antigen is unknown. This sample is drawn from a study of T cell responses to AZD1222 COVID-19 vaccine. Whole-study context: Second doses at about 4 or about 12 weeks were pooled.

The V and J ends lost 3 bases and 6 bases respectively, with 24 bases between them. Per germline, CDR1 MDHEN and CDR2 SYDVKM. The CDR3 is made up of 17 amino acids. Broader study findings: Clonal diversity was possibly underestimated; the donors were predominantly white British and more often female.

Generated by immunoSEQ multiplex PCR, the TCRdb table keeps only in-frame clones and is missing some. The sample has about 150,000 clones, approximately 90% seen once. Sequenced here: peripheral blood, sampled on day 0 of AZD1222 vaccination. The TCR was taken from an adult in good health. The gene calls are TRBV28 and TRBJ2-7; D is ambiguous. The CDR3: CASSFPPRVRSPLEQYF. In DNA, the CDR3 is TGTGCCAGCAGTTTTCCCCCGCGCGTCCGATCCCCTCTCGAGCAGTACTTC.